What follows is one T cell receptor beta chain and its context. The PCR made use of 60 Vbeta and 13 Jbeta primers. Some clones are missing from TCRdb's copy, which holds only in-frame ones; the method was immunoSEQ multiplex PCR. The sample has about 98,000 clones, roughly 77% seen once. This record belongs to a study of cytomegalovirus exposure and HLA in healthy donors. CDR3 length: 15 residues. Looked up from germline, CDR1 is LGHNT and CDR2 is FRNRAP. Trimming removed 1 base at V and 3 bases at J, with 12 bases between. The receptor's source is a man aged 35-49 years in good health and CMV-seronegative. The gene calls are TRBV12-5 and TRBJ1-1; maybe TRBD1 (6 bases). Material: PBMCs. The CDR3 protein is CASGLGGRGYTEAFF. DNA of the CDR3: TGTGCTAGTGGTTTGGGGGGCAGGGGTTACACTGAAGCTTTCTTT.